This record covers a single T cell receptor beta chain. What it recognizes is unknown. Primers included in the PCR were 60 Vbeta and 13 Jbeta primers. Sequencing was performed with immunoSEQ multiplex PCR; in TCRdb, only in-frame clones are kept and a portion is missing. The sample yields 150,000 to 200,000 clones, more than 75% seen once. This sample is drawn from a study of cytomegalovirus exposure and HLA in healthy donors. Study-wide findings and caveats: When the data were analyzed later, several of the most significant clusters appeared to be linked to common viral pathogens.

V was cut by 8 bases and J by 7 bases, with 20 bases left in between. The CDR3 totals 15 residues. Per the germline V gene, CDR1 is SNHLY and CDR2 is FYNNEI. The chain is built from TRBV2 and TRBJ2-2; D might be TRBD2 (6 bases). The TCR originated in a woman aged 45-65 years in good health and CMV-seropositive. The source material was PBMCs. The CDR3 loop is CASWIGSGSGGELFF. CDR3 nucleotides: TGTGCCAGCTGGATTGGTAGCGGTTCGGGCGGGGAGCTGTTTTTT.